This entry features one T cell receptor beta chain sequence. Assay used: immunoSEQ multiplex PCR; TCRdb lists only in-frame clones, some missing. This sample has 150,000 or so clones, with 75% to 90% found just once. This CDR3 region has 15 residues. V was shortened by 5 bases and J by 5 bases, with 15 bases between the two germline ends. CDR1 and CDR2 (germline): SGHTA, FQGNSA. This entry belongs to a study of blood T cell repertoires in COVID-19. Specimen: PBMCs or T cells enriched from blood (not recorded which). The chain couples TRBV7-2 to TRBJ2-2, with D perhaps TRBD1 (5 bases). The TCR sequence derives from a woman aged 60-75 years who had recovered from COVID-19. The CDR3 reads CASSARVAGTGELFF. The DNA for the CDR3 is TGTGCCAGCAGCGCCAGGGTGGCAGGGACCGGGGAGCTGTTTTTT.